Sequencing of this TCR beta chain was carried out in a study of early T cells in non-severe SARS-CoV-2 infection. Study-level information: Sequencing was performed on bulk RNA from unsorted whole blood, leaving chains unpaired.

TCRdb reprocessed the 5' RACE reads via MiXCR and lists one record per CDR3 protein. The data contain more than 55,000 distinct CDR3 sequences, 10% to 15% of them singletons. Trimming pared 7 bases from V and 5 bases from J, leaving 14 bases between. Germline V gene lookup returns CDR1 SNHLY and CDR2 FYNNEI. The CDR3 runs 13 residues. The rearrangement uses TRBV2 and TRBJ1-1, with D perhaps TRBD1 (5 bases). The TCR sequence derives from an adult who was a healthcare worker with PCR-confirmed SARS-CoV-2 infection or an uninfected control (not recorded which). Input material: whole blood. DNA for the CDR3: TGTGCCAGCATCTTGGGGGTCGGAACTGAAGCTTTCTTT. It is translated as CASILGVGTEAFF.